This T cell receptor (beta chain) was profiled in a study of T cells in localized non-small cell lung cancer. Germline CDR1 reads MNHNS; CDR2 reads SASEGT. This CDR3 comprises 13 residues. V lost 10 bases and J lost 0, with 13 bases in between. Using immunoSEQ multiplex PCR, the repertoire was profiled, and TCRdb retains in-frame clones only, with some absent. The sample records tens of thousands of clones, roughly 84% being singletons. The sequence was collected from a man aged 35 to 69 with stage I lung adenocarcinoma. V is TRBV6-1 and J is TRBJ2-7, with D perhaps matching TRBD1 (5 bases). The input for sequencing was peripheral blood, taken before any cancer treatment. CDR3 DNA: TGTGCCATCCGGACATCGAGCTCCTACGAGCAGTACTTC. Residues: CAIRTSSSYEQYF.